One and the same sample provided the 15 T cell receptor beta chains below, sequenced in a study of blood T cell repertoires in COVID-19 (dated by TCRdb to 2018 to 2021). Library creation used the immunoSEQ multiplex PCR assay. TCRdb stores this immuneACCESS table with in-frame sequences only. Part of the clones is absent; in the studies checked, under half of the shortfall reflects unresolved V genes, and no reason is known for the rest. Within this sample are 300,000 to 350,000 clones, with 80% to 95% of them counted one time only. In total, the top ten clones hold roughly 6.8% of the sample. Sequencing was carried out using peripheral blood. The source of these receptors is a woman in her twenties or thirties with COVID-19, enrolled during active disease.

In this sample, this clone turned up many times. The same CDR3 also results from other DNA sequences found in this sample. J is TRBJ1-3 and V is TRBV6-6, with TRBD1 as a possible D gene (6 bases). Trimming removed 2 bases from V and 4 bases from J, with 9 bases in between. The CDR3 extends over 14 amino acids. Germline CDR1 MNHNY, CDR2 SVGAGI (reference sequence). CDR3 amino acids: CASSYGQGGNTIYF. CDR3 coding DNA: TGTGCCAGCAGTTACGGCCAGGGGGGAAACACCATATATTTT.

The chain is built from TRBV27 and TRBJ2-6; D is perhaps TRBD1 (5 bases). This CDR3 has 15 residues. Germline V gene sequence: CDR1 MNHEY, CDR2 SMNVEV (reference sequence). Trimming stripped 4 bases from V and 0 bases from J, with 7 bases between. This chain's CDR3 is CASSSRASGANVLTF. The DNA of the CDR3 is TGTGCCAGCAGTTCCAGGGCCTCTGGGGCCAACGTCCTGACTTTC.

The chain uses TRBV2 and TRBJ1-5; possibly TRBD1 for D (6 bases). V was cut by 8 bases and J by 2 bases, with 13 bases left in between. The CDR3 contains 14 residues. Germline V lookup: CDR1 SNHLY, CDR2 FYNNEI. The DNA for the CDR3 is TGTGCCAGCCGAAGGACAGCCGGCAATCAGCCCCAGCATTTT. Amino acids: CASRRTAGNQPQHF.

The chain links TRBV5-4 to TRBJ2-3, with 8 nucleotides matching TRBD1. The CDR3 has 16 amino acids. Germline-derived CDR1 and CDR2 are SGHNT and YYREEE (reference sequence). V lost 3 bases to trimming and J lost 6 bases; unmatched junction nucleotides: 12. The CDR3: CASSSARDRISDTQYF. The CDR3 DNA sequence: TGTGCCAGCAGCTCCGCGCGGGACAGGATCTCGGATACGCAGTATTTT.

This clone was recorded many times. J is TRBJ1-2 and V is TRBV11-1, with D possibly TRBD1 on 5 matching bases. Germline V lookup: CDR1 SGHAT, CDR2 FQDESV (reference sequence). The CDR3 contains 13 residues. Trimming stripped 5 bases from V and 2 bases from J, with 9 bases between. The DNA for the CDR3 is TGTGCCAGCAGCCCGGACAAGAACTATGGCTACACCTTC. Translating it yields CASSPDKNYGYTF.

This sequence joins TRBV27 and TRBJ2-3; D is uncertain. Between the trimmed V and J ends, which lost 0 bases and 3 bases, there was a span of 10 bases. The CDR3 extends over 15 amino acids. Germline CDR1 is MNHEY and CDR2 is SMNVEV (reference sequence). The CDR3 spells CASSLSWAGTDTQYF. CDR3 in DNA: TGTGCCAGCAGTTTATCGTGGGCTGGGACAGATACGCAGTATTTT.

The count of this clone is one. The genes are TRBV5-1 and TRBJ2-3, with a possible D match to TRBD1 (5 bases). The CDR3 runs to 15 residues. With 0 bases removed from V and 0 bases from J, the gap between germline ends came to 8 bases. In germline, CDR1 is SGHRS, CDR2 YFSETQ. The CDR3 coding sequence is TGCGCCAGCAGCTTGGAATCAGGGAGCACAGATACGCAGTATTTT. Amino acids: CASSLESGSTDTQYF.

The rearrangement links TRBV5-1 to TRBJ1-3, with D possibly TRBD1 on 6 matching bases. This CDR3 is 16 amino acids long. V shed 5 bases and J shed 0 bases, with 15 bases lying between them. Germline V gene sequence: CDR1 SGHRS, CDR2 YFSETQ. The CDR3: CASREGQPYSGNTIYF. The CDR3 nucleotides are TGCGCCAGCAGAGAAGGACAGCCTTACTCTGGAAACACCATATATTTT.

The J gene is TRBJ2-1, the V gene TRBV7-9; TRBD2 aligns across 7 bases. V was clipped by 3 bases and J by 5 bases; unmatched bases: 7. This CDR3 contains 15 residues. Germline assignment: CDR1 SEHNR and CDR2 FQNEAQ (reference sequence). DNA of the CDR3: TGTGCCAGCAGCTTTGAGGGAGGGCCCGACAATGAGCAGTTCTTC. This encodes CASSFEGGPDNEQFF.

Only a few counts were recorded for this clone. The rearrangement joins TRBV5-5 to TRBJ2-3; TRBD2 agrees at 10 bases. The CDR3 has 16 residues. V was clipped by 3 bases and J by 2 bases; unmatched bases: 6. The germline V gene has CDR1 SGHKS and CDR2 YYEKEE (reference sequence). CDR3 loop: CASSSTSGYPTDTQYF. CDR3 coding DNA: TGTGCCAGCAGCTCGACTAGCGGGTACCCCACAGATACGCAGTATTTT.

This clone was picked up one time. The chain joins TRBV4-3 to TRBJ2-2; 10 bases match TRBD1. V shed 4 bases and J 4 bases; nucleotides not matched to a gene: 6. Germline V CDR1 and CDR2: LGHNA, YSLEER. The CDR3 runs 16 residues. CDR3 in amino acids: CASSLRQGASTGELFF. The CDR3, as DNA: TGCGCCAGCAGCCTACGACAGGGGGCGTCCACCGGGGAGCTGTTTTTT.

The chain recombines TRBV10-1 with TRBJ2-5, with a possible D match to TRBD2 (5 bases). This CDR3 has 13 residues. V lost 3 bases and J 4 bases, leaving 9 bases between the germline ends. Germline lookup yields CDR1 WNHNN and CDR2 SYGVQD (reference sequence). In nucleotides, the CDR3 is TGCGCCAGCAGTGAAGGAGGCCGAGAGACCCAGTACTTC. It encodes CASSEGGRETQYF.

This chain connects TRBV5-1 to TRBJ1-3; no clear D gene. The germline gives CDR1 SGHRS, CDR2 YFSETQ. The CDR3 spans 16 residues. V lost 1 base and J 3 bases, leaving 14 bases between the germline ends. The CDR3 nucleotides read TGCGCCAGCAGCTTGTTCTTAGCGGGTTTTGGAAACACCATATATTTT. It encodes CASSLFLAGFGNTIYF.

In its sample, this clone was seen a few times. For the CDR3, the DNA is TGTGCCAGCAGCCGTTCCGGGGGAGCTTTCTTT. Translated: CASSRSGGAFF. This sequence joins TRBV6-2 or TRBV6-3 and TRBJ1-1, with a weak D call TRBD1 (5 bases). CDR1 and CDR2 (germline): MNHEY, SVGEGT. V was trimmed by 6 bases and J by 10 bases, leaving 12 bases between them. The CDR3 length is 11 residues.

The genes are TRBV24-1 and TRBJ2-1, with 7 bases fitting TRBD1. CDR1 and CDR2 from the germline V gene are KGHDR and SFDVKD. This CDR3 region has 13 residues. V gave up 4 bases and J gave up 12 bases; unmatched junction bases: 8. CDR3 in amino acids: CATSDRGQVGQFF. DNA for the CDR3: TGTGCCACCAGTGACCGAGGACAGGTGGGGCAGTTCTTC.